This T cell receptor (beta chain) appears in the sequencing data of a study of T cell responses to AZD1222 COVID-19 vaccine. Broader study findings: Spike-specific TCR breadth and depth rose after two AZD1222 doses. Donors were chiefly white British, with a greater number of females, and clonal diversity was perhaps underestimated. Repertoires were obtained only post-peak T cell response. Among vaccine-associated CD4 TCRs, coverage spanned spike, with dominance at 160-218 and 743-854.

To note about this clone: Its matching antigen is unknown.

Only in-frame clones appear in the TCRdb table, and some are missing; sequencing was by immunoSEQ multiplex PCR. Among about 190,000 clones listed, approximately 94% were seen once. CDR3 length: 12 amino acids. Germline assignment: CDR1 SNHLY and CDR2 FYNNEI. Trimming took off 8 bases at V and 3 bases at J, with 10 bases between the two ends. Specimen: peripheral blood, collected on day 0 of AZD1222 vaccination. V usage is TRBV2 and J usage is TRBJ2-5; no clear D gene. The receptor was isolated from an adult in good health. CDR3 sequence: CASSVREETQYF. The CDR3 nucleotides read TGTGCCAGCTCAGTTAGGGAAGAGACCCAGTACTTC.